This T cell receptor beta chain appears in the sequencing data of a study of cytomegalovirus exposure and HLA in healthy donors. Study-wide results and caveats: According to an earlier analysis, most TCR beta V segments yielded productive rearrangements about 87% or about 30% of the time. Analyses of presence and absence presupposed an approximately uniform sequencing depth across donors. Later genetic work tied a missense DCLRE1C variant to beta-chain V and J trimming.

The PCR was carried out with 60 Vbeta primers and 13 Jbeta primers. In the original analysis: Unique TCR beta chains totaled some 80 million in a later count, with roughly 12 million of them shared. The table came from immunoSEQ multiplex PCR; TCRdb's copy has only in-frame clones and leaves some out. D and trimming come from the DNA, and the V and J calls and clone size come from that table. There are around 130,000 clones in the sample; 83% occur only once, and 1.2% lies in the top ten. Looked up from germline, CDR1 is MNHNS and CDR2 is SASEGT. V trimming: 4 bases; J trimming: 0 bases; junction bases outside the gene matches: 4. The CDR3 is 15 residues long. Regarding this clone: What it recognizes is unknown.

The clonotype comes from a girl under 10 years old in good health and CMV-seronegative. The sequencing input was PBMCs. The J gene is TRBJ2-7, the V gene TRBV6-1; 9 bases are a match to TRBD2. CDR3 residues: CASSVSGGSSYEQYF. The CDR3 DNA is TGTGCCAGCAGTGTTAGCGGGGGTAGCTCCTACGAGCAGTACTTC.